This TCR beta chain is from a study of early T cells in non-severe SARS-CoV-2 infection. About the research overall: Sequencing of bulk RNA from unsorted whole blood was done, without chain pairing. Regarding the study as a whole: In VDJdb matching, anti-spike CD8 responses were favored while private and CD4 specificities went missing.

About this clonotype: Its specificity is unknown.

Deletions cut 3 bases from V and 4 bases from J, with 12 bases between. The CDR3 is 13 amino acids. Germline V gives CDR1 SQVTM, CDR2 ANQGSEA. Attachment of unique molecular identifiers to individual cDNA molecules was performed. TCRdb re-called the 5' RACE reads through MiXCR, storing one row per CDR3 protein. This sample has around 35,000 distinct CDR3 sequences; around 5.7% occur once, and the top ten carry approximately 5%. The V call is TRBV29-1, the J call TRBJ2-5; D might be TRBD1 or TRBD2, each matching 6 bases. The receptor was derived from an adult who was a healthcare worker with PCR-confirmed SARS-CoV-2 infection or an uninfected control (not recorded which). Source material: whole blood. This chain's CDR3 is CSVDFRGGETQYF. In DNA form, the CDR3 reads TGCAGCGTTGATTTCAGGGGAGGAGAGACCCAGTACTTC.